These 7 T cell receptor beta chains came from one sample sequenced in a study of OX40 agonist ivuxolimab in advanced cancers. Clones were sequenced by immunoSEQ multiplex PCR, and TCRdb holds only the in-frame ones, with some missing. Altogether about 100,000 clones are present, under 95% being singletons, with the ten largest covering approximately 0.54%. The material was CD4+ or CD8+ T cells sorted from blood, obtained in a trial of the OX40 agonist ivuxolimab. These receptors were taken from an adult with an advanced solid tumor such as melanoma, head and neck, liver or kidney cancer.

CDR3 coding DNA: TGTGCCAGTACCCCGGACAGTTTCTATGGCTACACCTTC. It encodes CASTPDSFYGYTF. V is TRBV19 and J is TRBJ1-2; the D gene is possibly TRBD1 (6 bases). The CDR3 sequence is 13 residues long. Trimming took off 7 bases at V and 4 bases at J, with 13 bases between the two ends. Germline lookup yields CDR1 LNHDA and CDR2 SQIVND (reference sequence).

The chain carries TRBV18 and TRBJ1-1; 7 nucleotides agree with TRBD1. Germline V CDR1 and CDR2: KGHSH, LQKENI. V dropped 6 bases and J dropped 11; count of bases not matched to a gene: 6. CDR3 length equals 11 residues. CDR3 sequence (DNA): TGTGCCAGCTCCATGGGGACAGTTGCTTTCTTT. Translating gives CASSMGTVAFF.

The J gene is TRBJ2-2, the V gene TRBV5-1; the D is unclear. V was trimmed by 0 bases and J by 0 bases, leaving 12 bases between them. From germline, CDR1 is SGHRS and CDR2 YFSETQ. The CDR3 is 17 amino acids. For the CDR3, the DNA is TGCGCCAGCAGCTTGGCTCCAGTAACAGCGAACACCGGGGAGCTGTTTTTT. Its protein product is CASSLAPVTANTGELFF.

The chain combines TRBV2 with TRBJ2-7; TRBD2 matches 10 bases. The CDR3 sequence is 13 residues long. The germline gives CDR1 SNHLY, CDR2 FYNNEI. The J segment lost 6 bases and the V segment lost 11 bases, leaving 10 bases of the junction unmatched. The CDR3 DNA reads TGTGCCGGCTATAGCGGGAGGAATCGCGAGCAGTACTTC. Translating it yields CAGYSGRNREQYF. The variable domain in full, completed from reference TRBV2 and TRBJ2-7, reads EPEVTQTPSHQVTQMGQEVILRCVPISNHLYFYWYRQILGQKVEFLVSFYNNEISEKSEIFDDQFSVERPDGSNFTLKIRSTKLEDSAMYFCAGYSGRNREQYFGPGTRLTVT.

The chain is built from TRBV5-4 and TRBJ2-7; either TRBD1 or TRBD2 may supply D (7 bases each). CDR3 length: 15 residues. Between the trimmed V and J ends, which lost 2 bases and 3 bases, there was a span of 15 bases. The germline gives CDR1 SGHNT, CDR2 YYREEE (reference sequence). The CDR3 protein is CASSFRGRENYEQYF. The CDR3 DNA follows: TGTGCCAGCAGCTTCAGGGGGAGGGAGAACTACGAGCAGTACTTC.

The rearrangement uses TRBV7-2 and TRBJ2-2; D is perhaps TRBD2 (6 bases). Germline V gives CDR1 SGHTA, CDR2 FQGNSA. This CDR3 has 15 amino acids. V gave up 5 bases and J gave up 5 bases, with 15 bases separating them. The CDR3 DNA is TGTGCCAGCAGCCAACATGGCCGGGGGACCGGGGAGCTGTTTTTT. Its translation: CASSQHGRGTGELFF.

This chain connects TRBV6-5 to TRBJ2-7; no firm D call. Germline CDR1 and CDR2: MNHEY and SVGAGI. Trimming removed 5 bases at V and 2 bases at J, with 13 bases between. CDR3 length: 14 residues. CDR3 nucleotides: TGTGCCAGCAGTCCCAAGCCGTATGCCTACGAGCAGTACTTC. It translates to CASSPKPYAYEQYF.